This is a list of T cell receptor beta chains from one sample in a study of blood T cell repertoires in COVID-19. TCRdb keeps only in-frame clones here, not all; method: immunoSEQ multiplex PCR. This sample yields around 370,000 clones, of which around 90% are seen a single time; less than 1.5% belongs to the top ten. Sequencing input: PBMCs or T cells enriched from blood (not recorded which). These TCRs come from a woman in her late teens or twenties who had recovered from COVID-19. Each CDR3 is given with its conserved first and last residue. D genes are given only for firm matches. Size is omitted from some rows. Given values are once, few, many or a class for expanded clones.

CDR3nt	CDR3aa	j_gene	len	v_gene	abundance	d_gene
TGCGCCAGCAGTAGACAGGGAGGAACTGAAGCTTTCTTT	CASSRQGGTEAFF	TRBJ1-1	13	TRBV5-1	.	TRBD1
TGTGCCAGCAGCATTACTGTCTCTGGAAACACCATATATTTT	CASSITVSGNTIYF	TRBJ1-3	14	TRBV6-2/TRBV6-3	once	.
TGTGCCACCAGCAAGGAACTAGCGGGGAACGAGCAGTACTTC	CATSKELAGNEQYF	TRBJ2-7	14	TRBV15	.	TRBD2
TGCGCCAGCAGCTTAACCCAGGGGGCTCGAGAGTCACCCCTCCACTTT	CASSLTQGARESPLHF	TRBJ1-6	16	TRBV5-1	few	TRBD1
TGTGCCAGCTGCCACCTCCGGGACAGTTACAATGAGCAGTTCTTC	CASCHLRDSYNEQFF	TRBJ2-1	15	TRBV25-1	once	TRBD1
TGTGCCAGCAGTCCCGGGACAGGGAGACCTTCACCCCTCCACTTT	CASSPGTGRPSPLHF	TRBJ1-6	15	TRBV6-5	.	TRBD1
TGTGCCAGCAGTTCTCTATCCAGCGGGGGGGGCAATGAGCAGTTCTTC	CASSSLSSGGGNEQFF	TRBJ2-1	16	TRBV6-5	.	TRBD2
TGTGCCAGCAGCTTTCTCGACGGGGACAGGGGGCCTCAGCCCCAGCATTTT	CASSFLDGDRGPQPQHF	TRBJ1-5	17	TRBV7-8	.	TRBD1
TGTGCCAGCAGAGGGGCAGGGGGGAAAGCTTTCTTT	CASRGAGGKAFF	TRBJ1-1	12	TRBV11-3	.	TRBD1
TGTGCCAGCAGCCCGACGGGTAGTAGTGCCAATGAGCAGTTCTTC	CASSPTGSSANEQFF	TRBJ2-1	15	TRBV7-2	.	.
TGTGCCAGCAGTTTACAGGGAATAGGCAATCAGCCCCAGCATTTT	CASSLQGIGNQPQHF	TRBJ1-5	15	TRBV2	.	.
TGTGCCAGCACCCAAAAGGCGGGGGGGCGAGAGACCCAGTACTTC	CASTQKAGGRETQYF	TRBJ2-5	15	TRBV6-6	.	TRBD2
TGTGCCAGCAGCCCAGGGGTTTTGAACACTGAAGCTTTCTTT	CASSPGVLNTEAFF	TRBJ1-1	14	TRBV27	.	.
TGTGCCACCAGTGGTGATTACAACGATGAAGGCTACACCTTC	CATSGDYNDEGYTF	TRBJ1-2	14	TRBV24-1	.	.
TGTGCCTGGAGCACGGGACAGGGTCGGAATACGCAGTATTTT	CAWSTGQGRNTQYF	TRBJ2-3	14	TRBV30	.	TRBD1
TGTGCCAGAAGCTTATACGGCTACGAGCAGTACTTC	CARSLYGYEQYF	TRBJ2-7	12	TRBV5-3	.	.
TGTGCCAGTAGTAGCCGACAGGGGTCCTACGAGCAGTACTTC	CASSSRQGSYEQYF	TRBJ2-7	14	TRBV19	.	TRBD1
TGTGCCAGCAGCCAAGAGCGGCGAGGACAGGGGAAAAATTCACCCCTCCACTTT	CASSQERRGQGKNSPLHF	TRBJ1-6	18	TRBV3-1/TRBV3-2	.	TRBD1
TGTGCCAGCAGCTTAGGAGCCACAGGGGGGAACCAAGAGACCCAGTACTTC	CASSLGATGGNQETQYF	TRBJ2-5	17	TRBV7-9	.	TRBD1
TGTGCCAGCAGTGACTCAGGACAGGAATCCTACGAGCAGTACTTC	CASSDSGQESYEQYF	TRBJ2-7	15	TRBV6-4	.	TRBD1
TGTGCCAGCAGGACACGGATCCAAAACTATGGCTACACCTTC	CASRTRIQNYGYTF	TRBJ1-2	14	TRBV28	.	.
TGCGCCAGCAGCCTCGAGACAGACCCTAACTATGGCTACACCTTC	CASSLETDPNYGYTF	TRBJ1-2	15	TRBV4-1	.	.
TGTGCCAGCAGCCCCTCGGACAGGGTTAATTCACCCCTCCACTTT	CASSPSDRVNSPLHF	TRBJ1-6	15	TRBV28	.	TRBD1
TGTGCCAGCAGTCGACAGGGGCAGAACACCGGGGAGCTGTTTTTT	CASSRQGQNTGELFF	TRBJ2-2	15	TRBV6-6	.	TRBD1
TGTGCCAGCAGCCGATTCGGGGAGACAGGGACCTACGAGCAGTACTTC	CASSRFGETGTYEQYF	TRBJ2-7	16	TRBV11-2	.	TRBD1
TGTGCCAGTAGTGTAGTACTTAAGACTGAAGCTTTCTTT	CASSVVLKTEAFF	TRBJ1-1	13	TRBV19	.	.
TGTGCCAGCAGTCGAGACAGGGCTGGGGCCAACGTCCTGACTTTC	CASSRDRAGANVLTF	TRBJ2-6	15	TRBV2	.	TRBD1
TGTGCCAGTAGCCGGGGGACAGGGGTTCTACGCTACGAGCAGTACTTC	CASSRGTGVLRYEQYF	TRBJ2-7	16	TRBV19	.	TRBD1
TGCGCCAGCAGCCACCTACCGGGAGTCAATGAGCAGTTCTTC	CASSHLPGVNEQFF	TRBJ2-1	14	TRBV4-1	once	.
TGTGCCAGCAGCCAGGGATTTTATAGCAATCAGCCCCAGCATTTT	CASSQGFYSNQPQHF	TRBJ1-5	15	TRBV7-2	.	.
TGTGCCAGCAGCTTACCCTTAGACAGGAGCACAGATACGCAGTATTTT	CASSLPLDRSTDTQYF	TRBJ2-3	16	TRBV5-8	once	.
TGTGCCAGCAGAGGTAGGACAGGCTCGCTCAACACCGGGGAGCTGTTTTTT	CASRGRTGSLNTGELFF	TRBJ2-2	17	TRBV5-4	once	TRBD1
TGTGCCAGCAGTTACAACATCGCGGGCAATCAGCCCCAGCATTTT	CASSYNIAGNQPQHF	TRBJ1-5	15	TRBV6-5	.	.
TGTGCCAGCAGCCAACGCGGGGGGGAAGATACGCAGTATTTT	CASSQRGGEDTQYF	TRBJ2-3	14	TRBV3-1/TRBV3-2	.	TRBD2
TGTGCCTCCGAGAGCTCCTATAATTCACCCCTCCACTTT	CASESSYNSPLHF	TRBJ1-6	13	TRBV30	.	.
TGTGCCAGTAGTATTGGGAAAAGAGGACAGAGCAATCAGCCCCAGCATTTT	CASSIGKRGQSNQPQHF	TRBJ1-5	17	TRBV19	.	.
TGCGCCAGCAGCCCGTGGACAGGGCCTAACTATGGCTACACCTTC	CASSPWTGPNYGYTF	TRBJ1-2	15	TRBV5-1	once	TRBD1
TGTGCCAGCAGTGGGGACAGGGTTGGTTCACCCCTCCACTTT	CASSGDRVGSPLHF	TRBJ1-6	14	TRBV2	.	TRBD1
TGTGCCAGCAGTTTTCGAGCTTCTAATTCACCCCTCCACTTT	CASSFRASNSPLHF	TRBJ1-6	14	TRBV28	.	.
TGCGCCAGCAGCTCGGAGGCTACAAGAAGGACCCAGTACTTC	CASSSEATRRTQYF	TRBJ2-5	14	TRBV5-1	few	.
TGTGCCAGCTCACCGGGCAGGGGGGACACTGAAGCTTTCTTT	CASSPGRGDTEAFF	TRBJ1-1	14	TRBV18	.	TRBD1
TGCGCCAGCAGTGAGGGTAGCGGGGGGTACGAGCAGTACTTC	CASSEGSGGYEQYF	TRBJ2-7	14	TRBV10-1	.	TRBD2
TGTGCCAGCAGCTTAGATAGCGGGGGGGCTTGGGAGACCCAGTACTTC	CASSLDSGGAWETQYF	TRBJ2-5	16	TRBV7-2	.	TRBD2
TGTGCCAGCAGCTTAGGAGGGTTGGCCCAGCATTTT	CASSLGGLAQHF	TRBJ1-5	12	TRBV7-8	.	.
TGTGCCAGTTTCGGACAGGGAGCAGTTTCTGGAAACACCATATATTTT	CASFGQGAVSGNTIYF	TRBJ1-3	16	TRBV28	.	TRBD1
TGCGCCAGCAGCTTGTTGGACGATGGGGCCGACTATGGCTACACCTTC	CASSLLDDGADYGYTF	TRBJ1-2	16	TRBV5-1	.	.
TGCGCCAGCAGCCAAGAACCAGGGGGGACTGAAGCTTTCTTT	CASSQEPGGTEAFF	TRBJ1-1	14	TRBV4-1	.	TRBD1
TGTGCCAGTAGAAACAGGGATTCCACTGAAGCTTTCTTT	CASRNRDSTEAFF	TRBJ1-1	13	TRBV19	.	.
TGTGCCAGCAGCTTAAAGGGGGCGAACACTGAAGCTTTCTTT	CASSLKGANTEAFF	TRBJ1-1	14	TRBV7-3	.	TRBD1
TGTGCCACCAGCAGAGATGTCGGAGCCCAAGAGACCCAGTACTTC	CATSRDVGAQETQYF	TRBJ2-5	15	TRBV15	.	.
TGTGCCAGCAGCTTAAGACAGGGCAGGAACACTGAAGCTTTCTTT	CASSLRQGRNTEAFF	TRBJ1-1	15	TRBV7-9	.	TRBD1